This T cell receptor (beta chain) is from a study of blood T cell repertoires in COVID-19. The overall study: Donors in the United States, Italy and Spain gave samples during acute or convalescent COVID-19. The cDNA or gDNA used as material had been derived from T cells, B-cell-depleted T cells, or PBMCs.

How the authors handled the data: From reference gene primer amplification, estimates of nucleated cell counts were derived. Data came from immunoSEQ multiplex PCR; TCRdb stores just in-frame clones and leaves some out. The DNA gave D and trimming, while V, J and clone size come from that table. This sample has around 110,000 clones, with about 80% found just once. The sample was peripheral blood. This receptor was obtained from an older man with acute or convalescent COVID-19.

Here the CDR3 DNA reads TGCGCCAGCAGCTTACAGGGCTTGCGCACAGATACGCAGTATTTT. It codes for CASSLQGLRTDTQYF. The chain recombines TRBV5-1 with TRBJ2-3; tentative D call: TRBD1 (6 bases). The CDR3 consists of 15 residues. CDR1 SGHRS and CDR2 YFSETQ come from the germline V gene. V was clipped by 2 bases and J by 1 base, with 11 bases between them.